These 2 T cell receptor beta chains came from one sample sequenced in a study of cytomegalovirus exposure and HLA in healthy donors (dated by TCRdb to about 2017). To prepare the library, the immunoSEQ multiplex PCR assay was applied. The multiplex PCR relied on a mix of 60 forward primers for TCR Vbeta segments and 13 reverse primers for TCR Jbeta segments. Entries here come from immuneACCESS through TCRdb and include only in-frame sequences with V and J called. Some clones fail to appear in such tables; in the studies checked, an unresolved V gene covers under half of the shortfall, and the cause of the remainder is unknown. Here the sample has approximately 190,000 clones; roughly nine tenths occur a single time. Together, the top ten hold less than 1.3% of the sample. The sequenced sample was PBMCs. The source is a boy aged 2 to 9 in good health and CMV-seronegative.

V is TRBV5-1 and J is TRBJ1-4; 7 nucleotides line up with TRBD1. Germline V gives CDR1 SGHRS, CDR2 YFSETQ. The trim removed 3 bases at V and 8 bases at J, leaving 16 bases unmatched. The CDR3 is 17 residues long. The CDR3 here is CASSSGTDGVMREKLFF. CDR3 DNA sequence: TGCGCCAGCAGCTCCGGGACAGACGGGGTGATGAGGGAAAAACTGTTTTTT.

This clone was counted once. The chain couples TRBV9 to TRBJ2-1; 13 bases align to TRBD2. Trimming removed 0 bases from V and 10 bases from J; junction bases left unmatched: 1. In germline, CDR1 is SGDLS, CDR2 YYNGEE. There are 14 residues in the CDR3. CDR3 coding DNA: TGTGCCAGCAGCGTAGGGACTAGCGGGGGAGAGCAGTTCTTC. It specifies CASSVGTSGGEQFF.